The rows below give T cell receptor beta chains drawn from one sample of a study of patients and donors after allogeneic stem cell transplantation. TCRdb itself ran the RT-PCR reads through MiXCR, one entry per CDR3 protein. The sample consists of more than 850,000 distinct CDR3 sequences, under 20% of them appearing once. What was sequenced was blood, either unsorted or a sorted T cell fraction (not recorded which). Receptors were obtained from a human donor who was either an allogeneic HSCT recipient or a stem cell or donor lymphocyte infusion donor (not recorded which). It is not recorded whose cells these are; they may come from a transplant donor. Each CDR3 is given with its conserved first and last residue. The D gene is left open where the match is weak. The listing skips clone size in some rows; elsewhere it reads once, few, many or a size class.

clone_size: NA; v_call: TRBV4-2; d_call: NA; j_call: TRBJ2-3; cdr3_aa: CASSQDALGDTQYF; cdr3_nt: TGTGCCAGCAGCCAAGATGCGCTCGGGGATACGCAGTATTTT
clone_size: many; v_call: TRBV12-3/TRBV12-4; d_call: NA; j_call: TRBJ1-2; cdr3_aa: CASSPTGLYYGYTF; cdr3_nt: TGTGCCAGCAGTCCTACAGGGTTATACTATGGCTACACCTTC
clone_size: few; v_call: TRBV9; d_call: NA; j_call: TRBJ1-1; cdr3_aa: CASSVSLGGPMNTEAFF; cdr3_nt: TGTGCCAGCAGCGTATCTTTGGGGGGACCAATGAACACTGAAGCTTTCTTT
clone_size: NA; v_call: TRBV6-5; d_call: NA; j_call: TRBJ2-1; cdr3_aa: CASSYIGTAQNEQFF; cdr3_nt: TGTGCCAGCAGTTATATCGGGACCGCTCAAAATGAGCAGTTCTTC
clone_size: few; v_call: TRBV4-1; d_call: TRBD2; j_call: TRBJ2-1; cdr3_aa: CASSQGFVGLAYNEQFF; cdr3_nt: TGCGCCAGCAGCCAAGGTTTTGTCGGACTAGCTTACAATGAGCAGTTCTTC
clone_size: NA; v_call: TRBV24-1; d_call: NA; j_call: TRBJ1-2; cdr3_aa: CATSDPRQNGYTF; cdr3_nt: TGTGCCACCAGTGACCCTAGACAGAATGGCTACACCTTC
clone_size: once; v_call: TRBV2; d_call: TRBD1; j_call: TRBJ1-5; cdr3_aa: CASNGGRGQGSNHPQHF; cdr3_nt: TGTGCCAGCAACGGGGGAAGGGGGCAAGGGAGCAATCACCCCCAGCATTTT
clone_size: NA; v_call: TRBV4-3; d_call: TRBD1; j_call: TRBJ2-1; cdr3_aa: CASSQGDRHNEQFF; cdr3_nt: TGCGCCAGCAGCCAAGGGGACAGACACAATGAGCAGTTCTTC
clone_size: few; v_call: TRBV20-1; d_call: TRBD1; j_call: TRBJ2-7; cdr3_aa: CSARQGVYEQYF; cdr3_nt: TGCAGTGCCCGACAGGGGGTCTACGAGCAGTACTTC
clone_size: NA; v_call: TRBV12-3/TRBV12-4; d_call: NA; j_call: TRBJ1-3; cdr3_aa: CASSPGSLKVTRGNTIYF; cdr3_nt: TGTGCCAGCAGTCCAGGTTCCCTCAAGGTGACTCGGGGAAACACCATATATTTT
clone_size: many; v_call: TRBV4-3; d_call: NA; j_call: TRBJ2-2; cdr3_aa: CASSQESVPGELFF; cdr3_nt: TGCGCCAGCAGCCAAGAGTCAGTTCCCGGGGAGCTGTTTTTT
clone_size: NA; v_call: TRBV12-3/TRBV12-4; d_call: NA; j_call: TRBJ1-1; cdr3_aa: CASSFSFGGAFF; cdr3_nt: TGTGCCAGCAGTTTCAGTTTTGGGGGAGCTTTCTTT
clone_size: few; v_call: TRBV7-9; d_call: NA; j_call: TRBJ1-3; cdr3_aa: CATGGEAGNTIYF; cdr3_nt: TGTGCCACTGGCGGAGAAGCTGGAAACACCATATATTTT
clone_size: many; v_call: TRBV5-1; d_call: NA; j_call: TRBJ2-5; cdr3_aa: CASSSYQGYQETQYF; cdr3_nt: TGCGCCAGCAGTTCCTATCAGGGATATCAAGAGACCCAGTACTTC
clone_size: NA; v_call: TRBV30; d_call: NA; j_call: TRBJ1-4; cdr3_aa: CAWSRGASAEKLFF; cdr3_nt: TGTGCCTGGAGTAGGGGGGCTTCGGCTGAAAAACTGTTTTTT
clone_size: NA; v_call: TRBV7-9; d_call: NA; j_call: TRBJ1-6; cdr3_aa: CASSLVAGDGNSPLHF; cdr3_nt: TGTGCCAGCAGCTTAGTGGCAGGGGATGGAAATTCACCCCTCCACTTT
clone_size: NA; v_call: TRBV5-4; d_call: TRBD1; j_call: TRBJ1-2; cdr3_aa: CASSSPDRGIYGYTF; cdr3_nt: TGTGCCAGCAGCTCACCGGACAGGGGTATCTATGGCTACACCTTC
clone_size: few; v_call: TRBV20-1; d_call: TRBD1; j_call: TRBJ2-4; cdr3_aa: CSAGTDKNIQYF; cdr3_nt: TGCAGTGCGGGGACAGATAAAAACATTCAGTACTTC